The entry that follows covers one T cell receptor (beta chain) sequence. Its antigen is unknown. These data come from a study of naive and memory T cell subsets. Study results and caveats: Possibly reflecting memory cells re-expressing CD45RA, a few larger clonotypes occurred in naive repertoires, especially CD8.

Cells stained for CD3, CD4, CD8, CD45RA and CD27 were sorted into four subsets. Both TRBC1 and TRBC2 were covered by a beta constant-region primer of two equimolar oligonucleotides. Four rounds of PCR amplified the ligated cDNA using nested alpha and beta constant-region primers plus SP2. Via MiXCR, TCRdb re-called the UMI-ligation and nested PCR reads, giving one row per CDR3 protein. The sample includes around 83,000 distinct CDR3 sequences, 11% of them seen just once. The TCR originated in a human donor in good health. What was sequenced was naive CD4+ T cells from blood.

The CDR3 loop is CASSPGGVGTEAFF. Here the CDR3 DNA reads TGTGCCAGCAGTCCTGGAGGGGTGGGAACTGAAGCTTTCTTT. The chain couples TRBV11-2 to TRBJ1-1, with D perhaps matching TRBD1 (5 bases). Germline lookup yields CDR1 SGHAT and CDR2 FQNNGV. Trimming left V 6 bases short and J 5 bases short, with 16 bases between. CDR3 length: 14 residues.